This TCR beta chain appears in the sequencing data of a study of cytomegalovirus exposure and HLA in healthy donors. Points from the study as a whole: For cytomegalovirus status, the classifier reportedly gave diagnoses with high specificity and sensitivity. Researchers had no immune exposure information except CMV serostatus available.

The PCR was carried out with 60 Vbeta primers and 13 Jbeta primers. Using immunoSEQ multiplex PCR, the repertoire was profiled, and TCRdb retains in-frame clones only, with some absent. Of around 190,000 clones in the sample, around 80% were seen once. The CDR3 runs 13 residues. Losses at the gene ends were 7 bases for V and 6 bases for J; bases not matched to a gene: 7. Germline loops: CDR1 LGHNT, CDR2 FRNRAP. A word on this clone: Its antigen remains unidentified.

The TCR comes from a man aged 40-55 years in good health and CMV-seronegative. The V call is TRBV12-5, the J call TRBJ2-7; TRBD2 matches at 9 bases. The sequenced sample consisted of PBMCs. The CDR3 DNA reads as TGTGCTAGTGTCGCGGGGGGGGTCCGCGAGCAGTACTTC. Protein product: CASVAGGVREQYF.